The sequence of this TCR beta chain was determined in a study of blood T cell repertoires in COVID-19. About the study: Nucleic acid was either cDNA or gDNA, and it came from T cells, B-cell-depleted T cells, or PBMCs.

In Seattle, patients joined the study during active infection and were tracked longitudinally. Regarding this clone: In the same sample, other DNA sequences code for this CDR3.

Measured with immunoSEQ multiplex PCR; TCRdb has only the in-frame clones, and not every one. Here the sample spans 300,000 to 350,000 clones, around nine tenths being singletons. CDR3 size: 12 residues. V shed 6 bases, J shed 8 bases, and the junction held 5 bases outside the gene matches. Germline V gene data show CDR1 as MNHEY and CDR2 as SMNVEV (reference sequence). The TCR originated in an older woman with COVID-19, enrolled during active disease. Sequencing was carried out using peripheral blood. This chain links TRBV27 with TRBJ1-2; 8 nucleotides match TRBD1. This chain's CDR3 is CASRDRVGGYTF. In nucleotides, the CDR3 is TGTGCCAGCAGGGACAGGGTGGGAGGCTACACCTTC.